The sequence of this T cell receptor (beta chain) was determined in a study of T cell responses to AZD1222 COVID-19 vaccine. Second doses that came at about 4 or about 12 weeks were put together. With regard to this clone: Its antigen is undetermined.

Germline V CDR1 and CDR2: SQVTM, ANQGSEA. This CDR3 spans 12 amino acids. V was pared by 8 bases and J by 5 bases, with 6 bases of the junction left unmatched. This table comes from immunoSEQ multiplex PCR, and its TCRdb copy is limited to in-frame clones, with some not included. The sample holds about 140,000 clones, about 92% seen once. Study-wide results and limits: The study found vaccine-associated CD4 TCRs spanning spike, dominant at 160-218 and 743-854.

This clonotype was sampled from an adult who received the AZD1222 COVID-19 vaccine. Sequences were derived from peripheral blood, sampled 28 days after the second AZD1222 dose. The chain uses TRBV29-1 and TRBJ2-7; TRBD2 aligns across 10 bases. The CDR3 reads CSTIAGGHEQYF. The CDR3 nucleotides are TGCAGCACTATAGCGGGAGGCCACGAGCAGTACTTC.